This T cell receptor (beta chain) was profiled in a study of blood T cell repertoires in COVID-19. Study in general: Researchers got acute and convalescent COVID-19 samples from the United States, Italy and Spain.

The V end lost 3 bases, the J end lost 7 bases, and 7 bases lay between the germline ends. This CDR3 region has 13 residues. Germline V gene data show CDR1 as SGHTA and CDR2 as FQGNSA. Original methodology: Estimation of nucleated cell counts relied on the amplification of reference gene primers. Using immunoSEQ multiplex PCR, the repertoire was profiled, and TCRdb retains in-frame clones only, with some absent. The V and J calls and clone size come from that table; D and trimming were worked out from the DNA. The sample comprises about 250,000 clones, about nine tenths of which are singletons, and around 2.9% rests with the top ten.

Sequenced input: peripheral blood. This clonotype originated in a woman aged 30 to 39 with active or convalescent COVID-19. This chain links TRBV7-2 with TRBJ1-6, with TRBD1 as a possible D gene (5 bases). The CDR3 here is CASSLRQNSPLHF. DNA of the CDR3: TGTGCCAGCAGCTTGAGACAGAATTCACCCCTCCACTTT.